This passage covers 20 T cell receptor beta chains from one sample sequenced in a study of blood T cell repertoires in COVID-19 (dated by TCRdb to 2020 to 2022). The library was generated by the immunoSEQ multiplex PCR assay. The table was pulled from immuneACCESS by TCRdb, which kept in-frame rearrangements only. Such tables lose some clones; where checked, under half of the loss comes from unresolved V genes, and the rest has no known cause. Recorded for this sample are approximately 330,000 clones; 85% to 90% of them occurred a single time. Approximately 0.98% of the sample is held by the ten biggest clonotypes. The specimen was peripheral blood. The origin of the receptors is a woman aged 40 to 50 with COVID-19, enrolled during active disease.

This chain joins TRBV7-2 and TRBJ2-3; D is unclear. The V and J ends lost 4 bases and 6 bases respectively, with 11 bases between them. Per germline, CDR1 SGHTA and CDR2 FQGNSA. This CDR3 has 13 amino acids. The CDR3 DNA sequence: TGTGCCAGCAGCTCAGTCATGTATGATACGCAGTATTTT. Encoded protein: CASSSVMYDTQYF.

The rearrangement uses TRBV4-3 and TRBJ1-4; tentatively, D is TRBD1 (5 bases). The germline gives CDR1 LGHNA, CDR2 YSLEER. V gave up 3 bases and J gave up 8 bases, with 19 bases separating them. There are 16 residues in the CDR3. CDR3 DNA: TGCGCCAGCAGCCAGGGATGGCAGGGCGAGGACGAAAAACTGTTTTTT. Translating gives CASSQGWQGEDEKLFF.

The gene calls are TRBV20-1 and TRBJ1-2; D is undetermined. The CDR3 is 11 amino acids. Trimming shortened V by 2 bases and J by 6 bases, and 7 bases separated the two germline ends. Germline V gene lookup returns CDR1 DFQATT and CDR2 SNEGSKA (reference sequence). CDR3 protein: CSARSGDGYTF. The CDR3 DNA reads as TGCAGTGCTAGAAGCGGGGATGGCTACACCTTC.

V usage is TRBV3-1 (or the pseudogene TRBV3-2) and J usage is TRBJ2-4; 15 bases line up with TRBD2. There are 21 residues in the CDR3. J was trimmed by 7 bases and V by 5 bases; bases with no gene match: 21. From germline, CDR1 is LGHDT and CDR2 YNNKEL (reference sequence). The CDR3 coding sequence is TGTGCCAGCAGCTCTGGGACTAGCGGGAGGCCCTACCTTGTCTGGGAGAACATTCAGTACTTC. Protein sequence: CASSSGTSGRPYLVWENIQYF.

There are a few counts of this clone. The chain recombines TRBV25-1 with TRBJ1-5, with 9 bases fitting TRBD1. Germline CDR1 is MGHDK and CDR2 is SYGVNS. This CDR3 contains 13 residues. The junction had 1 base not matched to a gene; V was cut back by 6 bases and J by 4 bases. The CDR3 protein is CASRGQGNQPQHF. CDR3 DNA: TGTGCCAGCAGGGGACAGGGAAATCAGCCCCAGCATTTT.

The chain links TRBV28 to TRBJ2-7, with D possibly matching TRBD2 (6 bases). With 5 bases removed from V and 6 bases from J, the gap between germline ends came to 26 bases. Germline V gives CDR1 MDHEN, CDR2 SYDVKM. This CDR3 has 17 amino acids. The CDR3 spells CASSPERWGEFLREQYF. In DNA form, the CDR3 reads TGTGCCAGCAGTCCTGAGCGATGGGGGGAGTTCCTCCGCGAGCAGTACTTC.

The CDR3 region is CASKERSYEQYF. The CDR3 region has the DNA TGTGCCAGCAAAGAGCGCTCCTACGAGCAGTACTTC. The J gene is TRBJ2-7, the V gene TRBV2; D unresolved. The CDR3 consists of 12 residues. The germline V gene encodes CDR1 SNHLY and CDR2 FYNNEI. V shed 7 bases and J shed 0 bases, with 7 bases lying between them. Filled out from reference TRBV2 and TRBJ2-7, the complete variable domain reads EPEVTQTPSHQVTQMGQEVILRCVPISNHLYFYWYRQILGQKVEFLVSFYNNEISEKSEIFDDQFSVERPDGSNFTLKIRSTKLEDSAMYFCASKERSYEQYFGPGTRLTVT.

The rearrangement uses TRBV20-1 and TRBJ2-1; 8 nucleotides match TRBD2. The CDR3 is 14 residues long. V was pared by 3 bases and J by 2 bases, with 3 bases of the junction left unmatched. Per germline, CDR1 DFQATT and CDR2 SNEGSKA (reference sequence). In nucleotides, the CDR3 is TGCAGTGCTAGTGGGCGGGAGGCCTACAATGAGCAGTTCTTC. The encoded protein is CSASGREAYNEQFF.

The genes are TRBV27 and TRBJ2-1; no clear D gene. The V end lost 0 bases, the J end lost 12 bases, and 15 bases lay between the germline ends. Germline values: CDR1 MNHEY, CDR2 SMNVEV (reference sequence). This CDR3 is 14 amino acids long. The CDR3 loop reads CASSLSKAPLGQFF. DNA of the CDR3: TGTGCCAGCAGTTTATCTAAGGCGCCTCTAGGGCAGTTCTTC.

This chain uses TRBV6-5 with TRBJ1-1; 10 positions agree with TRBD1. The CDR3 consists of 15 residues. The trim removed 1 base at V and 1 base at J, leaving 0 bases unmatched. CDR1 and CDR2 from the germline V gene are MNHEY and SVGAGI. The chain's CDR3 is CASSYWDRGNTEAFF. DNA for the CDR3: TGTGCCAGCAGTTACTGGGACAGGGGGAACACTGAAGCTTTCTTT.

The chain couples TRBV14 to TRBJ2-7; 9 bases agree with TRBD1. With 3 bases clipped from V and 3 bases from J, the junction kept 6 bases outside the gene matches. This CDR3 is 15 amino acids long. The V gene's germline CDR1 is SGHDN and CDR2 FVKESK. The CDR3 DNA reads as TGTGCCAGCAGCCAGTTGACAGGGGGATACTACGAGCAGTACTTC. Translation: CASSQLTGGYYEQYF.

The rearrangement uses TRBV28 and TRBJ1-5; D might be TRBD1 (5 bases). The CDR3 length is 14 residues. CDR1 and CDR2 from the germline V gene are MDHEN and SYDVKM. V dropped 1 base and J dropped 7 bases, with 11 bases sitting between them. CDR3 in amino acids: CASSLFMGGQPQHF. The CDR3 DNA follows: TGTGCCAGCAGTTTATTCATGGGGGGACAGCCCCAGCATTTT.

CDR3 loop: CASRYPPGELFF. In nucleotides, the CDR3 is TGCGCCAGCAGATATCCTCCCGGGGAGCTGTTTTTT. The chain couples TRBV10-2 to TRBJ2-2; D call uncertain. Trimming took 6 bases from V and 6 from J, leaving 8 bases between them. Germline V CDR1 and CDR2: WSHSY, SAAADI. CDR3 length equals 12 residues.

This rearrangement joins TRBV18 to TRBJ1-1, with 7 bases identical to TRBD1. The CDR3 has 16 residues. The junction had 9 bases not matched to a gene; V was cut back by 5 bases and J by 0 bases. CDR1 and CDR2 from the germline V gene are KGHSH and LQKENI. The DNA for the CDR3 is TGTGCCAGCTCAGCTGGGACAGCGAAGATGAACACTGAAGCTTTCTTT. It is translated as CASSAGTAKMNTEAFF.

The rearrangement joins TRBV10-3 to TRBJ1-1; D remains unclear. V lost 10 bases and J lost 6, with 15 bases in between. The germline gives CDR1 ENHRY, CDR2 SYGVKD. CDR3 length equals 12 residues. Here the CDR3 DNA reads TGTGCCACGGAGGGAAGGGAGGCTGAAGCTTTCTTT. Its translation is CATEGREAEAFF.

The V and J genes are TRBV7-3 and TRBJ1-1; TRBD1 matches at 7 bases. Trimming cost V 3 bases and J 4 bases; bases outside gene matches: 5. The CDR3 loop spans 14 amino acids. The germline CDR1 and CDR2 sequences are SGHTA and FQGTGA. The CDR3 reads CASSFGQASTEAFF. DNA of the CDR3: TGTGCCAGCAGCTTCGGACAGGCGAGCACTGAAGCTTTCTTT.

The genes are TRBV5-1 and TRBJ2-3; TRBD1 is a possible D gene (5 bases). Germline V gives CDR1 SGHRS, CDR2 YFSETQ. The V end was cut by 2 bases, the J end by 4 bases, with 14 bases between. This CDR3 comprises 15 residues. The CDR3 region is CASSFPWGTADTQYF. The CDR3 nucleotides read TGCGCCAGCAGCTTCCCGTGGGGCACAGCAGATACGCAGTATTTT.

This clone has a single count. The CDR3 region is CASSQQGVVNTEAFF. The DNA of the CDR3 is TGTGCCAGCAGCCAACAGGGGGTAGTGAACACTGAAGCTTTCTTT. The V gene is TRBV3-1 (or the pseudogene TRBV3-2), the J gene TRBJ1-1; 7 positions agree with TRBD1. V dropped 2 bases and J dropped 0; count of bases not matched to a gene: 3. Per the germline V gene, CDR1 is LGHDT and CDR2 is YNNKEL (reference sequence). This CDR3 comprises 15 residues.

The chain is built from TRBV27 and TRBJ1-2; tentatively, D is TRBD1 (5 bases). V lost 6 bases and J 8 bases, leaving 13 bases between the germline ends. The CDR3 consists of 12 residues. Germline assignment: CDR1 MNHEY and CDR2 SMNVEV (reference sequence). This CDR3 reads CASSRGAGGYTF. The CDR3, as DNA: TGTGCCAGCAGCCGTGGGGCTGGAGGCTACACCTTC.

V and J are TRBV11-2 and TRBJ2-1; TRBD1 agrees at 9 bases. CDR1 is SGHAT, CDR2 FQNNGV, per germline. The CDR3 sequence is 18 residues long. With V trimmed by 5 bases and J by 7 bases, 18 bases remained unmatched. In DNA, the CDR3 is TGTGCCAGCAGCCCTCCGATATGGGGGACAGGGAAAAAGAATGAGCAGTTCTTC. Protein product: CASSPPIWGTGKKNEQFF.